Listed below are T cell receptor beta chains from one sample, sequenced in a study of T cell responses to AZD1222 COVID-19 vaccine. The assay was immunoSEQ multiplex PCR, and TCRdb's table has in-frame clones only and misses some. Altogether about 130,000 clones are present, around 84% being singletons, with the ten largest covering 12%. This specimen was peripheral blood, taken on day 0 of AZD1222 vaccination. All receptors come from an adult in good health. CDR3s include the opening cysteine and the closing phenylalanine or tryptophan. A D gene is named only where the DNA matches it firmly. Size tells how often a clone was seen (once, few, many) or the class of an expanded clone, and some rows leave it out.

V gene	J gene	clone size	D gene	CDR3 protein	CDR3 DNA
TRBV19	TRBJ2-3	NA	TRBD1	CASSKGQGGRDTQYF	TGTGCCAGTAGTAAAGGACAGGGAGGTCGCGATACGCAGTATTTT
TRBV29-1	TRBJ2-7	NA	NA	CSVRNGADEQYF	TGCAGCGTAAGAAACGGAGCGGACGAGCAGTACTTC
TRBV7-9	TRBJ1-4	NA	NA	CASSLASGFGEKLFF	TGTGCCAGCAGCTTAGCATCGGGGTTCGGTGAAAAACTGTTTTTT
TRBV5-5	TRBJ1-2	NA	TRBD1	CASSLSDRGFLGYTF	TGTGCCAGCAGCTTGTCAGACAGGGGGTTTCTTGGCTACACCTTC
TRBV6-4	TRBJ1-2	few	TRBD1	CASSPGQLYGYTF	TGTGCCAGCAGTCCGGGACAGCTCTATGGCTACACCTTC
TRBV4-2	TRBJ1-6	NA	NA	CASSQTWVRAGSPLHF	TGTGCCAGCAGCCAAACATGGGTCCGCGCGGGCTCACCCCTCCACTTT
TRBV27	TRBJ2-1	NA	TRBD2	CASLLTSGSFHNEQFF	TGTGCCAGCCTCCTGACTAGCGGGAGTTTCCACAATGAGCAGTTCTTC
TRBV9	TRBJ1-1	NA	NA	CASSRTDTEAFF	TGTGCCAGCAGCAGGACGGATACTGAAGCTTTCTTT
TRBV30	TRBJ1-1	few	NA	CAWSKPLWGPEAFF	TGTGCCTGGAGTAAGCCACTGTGGGGTCCCGAAGCTTTCTTT
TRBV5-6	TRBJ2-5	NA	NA	CASSLAGVKQTQYF	TGTGCCAGCAGCTTGGCCGGGGTCAAGCAGACCCAGTACTTC
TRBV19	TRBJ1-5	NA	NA	CASTREWRYQPQHF	TGTGCCAGTACCCGAGAATGGCGGTATCAGCCCCAGCATTTT
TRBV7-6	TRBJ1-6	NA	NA	CASSLEWGGSSPLHF	TGTGCCAGCAGCTTAGAGTGGGGAGGTTCTTCACCCCTCCACTTT
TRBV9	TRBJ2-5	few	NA	CASSVGRGFQETQYF	TGTGCCAGCAGCGTAGGGCGGGGATTCCAAGAGACCCAGTACTTC
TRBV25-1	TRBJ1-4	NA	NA	CASSPGRTSTNEKLFF	TGTGCCAGCAGTCCCGGACGGACTTCAACTAATGAAAAACTGTTTTTT
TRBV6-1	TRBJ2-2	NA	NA	CASSELRGTGGELFF	TGTGCCAGCAGTGAATTAAGGGGGACGGGCGGGGAGCTGTTTTTT
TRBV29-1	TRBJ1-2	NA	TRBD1	CSGGAPTGWVTF	TGCAGCGGGGGGGCCCCGACAGGGTGGGTGACCTTC
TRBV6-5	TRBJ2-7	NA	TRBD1	CASSYAGTGEQYF	TGTGCCAGCAGTTACGCCGGGACAGGGGAGCAGTACTTC
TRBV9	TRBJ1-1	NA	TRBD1	CASSGRDRDMNTEAFF	TGTGCCAGCAGCGGCCGGGACAGGGACATGAACACTGAAGCTTTCTTT
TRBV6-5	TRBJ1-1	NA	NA	CASMSGESTEAFF	TGTGCCAGCATGTCAGGGGAGAGCACTGAAGCTTTCTTT
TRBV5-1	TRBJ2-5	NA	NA	CASRSGIRERETQYF	TGCGCCAGCAGATCCGGGATCCGTGAAAGGGAGACCCAGTACTTC
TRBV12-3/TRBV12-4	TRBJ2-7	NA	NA	CASRLSAGYEQYF	TGTGCCAGCAGACTTTCTGCGGGGTACGAGCAGTACTTC
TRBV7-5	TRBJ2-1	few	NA	CVRRARPKLAGGGKNEQFF	TGTGTCAGAAGAGCCAGGCCAAAACTAGCGGGGGGCGGGAAAAATGAGCAGTTCTTC
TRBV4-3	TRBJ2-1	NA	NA	CACSQDGGHRVLTGNEQFF	TGCGCCTGCAGCCAAGATGGTGGGCACCGGGTCCTAACGGGAAATGAGCAGTTCTTC
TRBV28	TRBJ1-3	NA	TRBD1	CASGTGSSGNTIYF	TGTGCCAGCGGGACAGGCAGCTCTGGAAACACCATATATTTT
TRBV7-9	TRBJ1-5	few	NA	CASSLGTHQPQHF	TGTGCCAGCAGCTTAGGTACCCATCAGCCCCAGCATTTT
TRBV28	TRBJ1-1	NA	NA	CASSLPPGAGGTEAFF	TGTGCCAGCAGTCTTCCCCCAGGGGCTGGAGGCACTGAAGCTTTCTTT
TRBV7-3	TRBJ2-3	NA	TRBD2	CASSLSSSGSTDTQYF	TGTGCCAGCAGCTTAAGCTCTAGCGGGTCCACAGATACGCAGTATTTT
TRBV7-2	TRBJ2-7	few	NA	CASSLRVGQNYEQYF	TGTGCCAGCAGCTTAAGGGTGGGGCAGAACTACGAGCAGTACTTC
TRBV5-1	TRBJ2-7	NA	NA	CASSLERYSYEQYF	TGCGCCAGCAGCTTAGAGCGGTACTCCTACGAGCAGTACTTC
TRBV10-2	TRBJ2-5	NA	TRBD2	CASSSGVETQYF	TGCGCCAGCAGCAGCGGGGTGGAGACCCAGTACTTC
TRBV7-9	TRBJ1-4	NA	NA	CASGKSGTAEKLFF	TGTGCCAGCGGTAAATCCGGGACGGCAGAAAAACTGTTTTTT
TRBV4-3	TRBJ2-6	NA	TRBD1	CASSPGQGSGANVLTF	TGCGCCAGCAGCCCGGGACAGGGGTCTGGGGCCAACGTCCTGACTTTC
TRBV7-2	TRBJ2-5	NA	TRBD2	CASSDYAVAGGRKTQYF	TGTGCCAGCAGCGACTACGCGGTAGCGGGGGGGCGGAAGACCCAGTACTTC
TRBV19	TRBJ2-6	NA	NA	CASRDPGSLSGANVLTF	TGTGCCAGTAGGGACCCAGGGAGTCTCTCTGGGGCCAACGTCCTGACTTTC
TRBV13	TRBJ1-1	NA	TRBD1	CASSNHGTENTEAFF	TGTGCCAGCAGTAATCACGGGACAGAGAACACTGAAGCTTTCTTT
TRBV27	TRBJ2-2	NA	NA	CASSGSVFAGELFF	TGTGCCAGCAGTGGTTCGGTTTTCGCCGGGGAGCTGTTTTTT
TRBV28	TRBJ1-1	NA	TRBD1	CASSYTGTGSSTEAFF	TGTGCCAGCAGTTATACCGGGACAGGGAGTAGTACTGAAGCTTTCTTT
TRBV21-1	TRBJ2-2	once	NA	CASSLKTVTGELFF	TGTGCCAGCAGCTTGAAGACGGTTACCGGGGAGCTGTTTTTT
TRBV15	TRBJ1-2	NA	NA	CATTATGGDYGYTF	TGTGCCACCACCGCGACAGGAGGTGACTATGGCTACACCTTC
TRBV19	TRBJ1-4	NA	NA	CASNLGEKLFF	TGTGCCAGTAACCTCGGGGAAAAACTGTTTTTT
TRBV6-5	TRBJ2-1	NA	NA	CASKREYSYNEQFF	TGTGCCAGCAAGCGTGAATACTCCTACAATGAGCAGTTCTTC
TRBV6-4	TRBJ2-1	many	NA	CASSDSTTGTYNEQFF	TGTGCCAGCAGTGACTCGACCACGGGGACGTACAATGAGCAGTTCTTC
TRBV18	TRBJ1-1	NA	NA	CASSRRGGWAFF	TGTGCCAGCTCACGCAGGGGTGGTTGGGCTTTCTTT
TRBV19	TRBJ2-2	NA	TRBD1	CASMDRGRSPGELFF	TGTGCCAGTATGGACAGGGGGCGGTCCCCCGGGGAGCTGTTTTTT